The 20 T cell receptor beta chains below all came from one sample that was sequenced in a study of blood T cell repertoires in COVID-19. Here immunoSEQ multiplex PCR was the method, and the copy in TCRdb shows in-frame clones only, minus some. The sample lists approximately 130,000 clones, 65% to 90% occurring once. The sample comprised peripheral blood. The receptors were gathered from a woman aged 60 to 75 with active or convalescent COVID-19.

The chain employs TRBV5-1 and TRBJ2-7; weak D call: TRBD1 (5 bases). V gave up 1 base and J gave up 3 bases, with 14 bases separating them. In germline, CDR1 is SGHRS, CDR2 YFSETQ. This CDR3 contains 15 residues. The CDR3 bases are TGCGCCAGCAGCTTGTACGCTGGGCAGGGCTACGAGCAGTACGTC. It translates to CASSLYAGQGYEQYV.

The chain links TRBV7-2 to TRBJ2-1; D is possibly TRBD1 (5 bases). With 3 bases removed from V and 9 bases from J, the gap between germline ends came to 15 bases. CDR1 is SGHTA and CDR2 is FQGNSA in the germline V gene. The CDR3 has 14 amino acids. In nucleotides, the CDR3 is TGTGCCAGCAGCTTCAGGGCAGGGAACCTTGAGCAGTTCTTC. Translated, it gives CASSFRAGNLEQFF.

V is TRBV4-1 and J is TRBJ2-1, with D possibly TRBD1 on 6 matching bases. V lost 4 bases and J lost 7, with 17 bases in between. Germline CDR1 and CDR2: MGHRA and YSYEKL. The CDR3 extends over 15 amino acids. CDR3 sequence reads: CASSPGTGKRNEQFF. The CDR3 DNA sequence: TGCGCCAGCAGCCCAGGAACAGGGAAAAGGAATGAGCAGTTCTTC.

By proportion, this clone is medium-sized. The rearrangement links TRBV27 to TRBJ2-5, with TRBD1 matching over 8 bases. Germline lookup yields CDR1 MNHEY and CDR2 SMNVEV (reference sequence). The J segment lost 2 bases and the V segment lost 4 bases, leaving 12 bases of the junction unmatched. The CDR3 consists of 17 residues. The CDR3 DNA sequence: TGTGCCAGCAGTTCTCGGATGGACAGGGTTCTACAAGAGACCCAGTACTTC. Its translation is CASSSRMDRVLQETQYF.

This chain links TRBV11-2 with TRBJ2-7; D perhaps matches TRBD1 (6 bases). V dropped 0 bases and J dropped 2 bases, with 11 bases sitting between them. The length of the CDR3 is 15 residues. CDR1 is SGHAT, CDR2 FQNNGV, per germline. The CDR3 nucleotides are TGTGCCAGCAGCTTAGACTCCAGGGGACCCTACGAGCAGTACGTC. This codes for CASSLDSRGPYEQYV.

The rearrangement links TRBV10-3 to TRBJ1-1; perhaps TRBD1 as D (6 bases). The V and J ends lost 5 bases and 3 bases respectively, with 13 bases between them. This CDR3 is 14 amino acids long. CDR1 is ENHRY, CDR2 SYGVKD, per germline. CDR3 sequence (DNA): TGTGCCATCAGTATACAGGGAGGGGACACTGAAGCTTTCTTT. Encoded protein: CAISIQGGDTEAFF.

The gene calls are TRBV10-3 and TRBJ2-7; tentative D call: TRBD2 (6 bases). Germline V gives CDR1 ENHRY, CDR2 SYGVKD. V was pared by 8 bases and J by 2 bases, with 13 bases between. The CDR3 is 13 amino acids. CDR3 DNA sequence: TGTGCCATCTCAGCTAGCGACGCCTACGAGCAGTACTTC. It codes for CAISASDAYEQYF.

The chain uses TRBV2 and TRBJ2-3; D perhaps matches TRBD2 (5 bases). Germline values: CDR1 SNHLY, CDR2 FYNNEI. V lost 8 bases and J lost 0, with 27 bases in between. This CDR3 comprises 19 residues. The CDR3 sequence: CASSIVSGFGTSSTDTQYF. The CDR3 DNA reads TGTGCCAGCTCTATCGTTTCGGGGTTTGGTACTTCTAGCACAGATACGCAGTATTTT.

J is TRBJ1-4 and V is TRBV28; a possible D gene is TRBD1 (6 bases). V lost 2 bases to trimming and J lost 8 bases, with 12 bases between them. This CDR3 has 14 amino acids. Germline loops: CDR1 MDHEN, CDR2 SYDVKM. The CDR3 reads CASSLGGVGEKLFF. The CDR3 coding sequence is TGTGCCAGCAGTTTAGGGGGCGTAGGCGAAAAACTGTTTTTT.

V usage is TRBV20-1 and J usage is TRBJ2-5; the match to TRBD1 covers 7 bases. V dropped 3 bases and J dropped 2; count of bases not matched to a gene: 9. The germline CDR1 and CDR2 sequences are DFQATT and SNEGSKA (reference sequence). This CDR3 region has 15 residues. Written as DNA, the CDR3 is TGCAGTGCTAGTGCTCAGGGGGTTCCGCAAGAGACCCAGTACTTC. It is translated as CSASAQGVPQETQYF.

The chain recombines TRBV2 with TRBJ1-1, with 7 bases lining up with TRBD1. The V and J ends lost 9 bases and 4 bases, in that order; junction bases with no gene match: 8. The CDR3 totals 13 residues. Per germline, CDR1 SNHLY and CDR2 FYNNEI. The CDR3 nucleotides are TGTGCCAGTCGACAGGGAGTCGTCACTGAAGCTTTCTTT. Translated, it gives CASRQGVVTEAFF.

CDR3 amino acids: CASSEWTGDNEQFF. As DNA, the CDR3 is TGTGCCAGCAGTGAATGGACCGGGGACAATGAGCAGTTCTTC. The V gene is TRBV25-1, the J gene TRBJ2-1; a possible D gene is TRBD2 (5 bases). The CDR3 has 14 amino acids. Germline V CDR1 and CDR2: MGHDK, SYGVNS. The germline V and J ends were trimmed by 1 base and 5 bases, with 9 bases remaining between them.

This clone was found a few times. V is TRBV3-1 (or the pseudogene TRBV3-2) and J is TRBJ2-2; 11 positions match TRBD2. Losses at the gene ends were 5 bases for V and 3 bases for J; bases not matched to a gene: 8. Germline V gene lookup returns CDR1 LGHDT and CDR2 YNNKEL (reference sequence). The CDR3 is 17 residues long. CDR3 coding DNA: TGTGCCAGCAGCTACGCTAGCGGGGGGTTTTACACCGGGGAGCTGTTTTTT. Amino acids: CASSYASGGFYTGELFF.

This chain connects TRBV28 to TRBJ2-2; 7 bases align to TRBD2. Germline V gene data show CDR1 as MDHEN and CDR2 as SYDVKM. The length of the CDR3 is 15 residues. With V trimmed by 7 bases and J by 4 bases, 9 bases remained unmatched. DNA of the CDR3: TGTGCCAGCAAAGGGAGCGGGATGGGCACCGGGGAGCTGTTTTTT. Protein product: CASKGSGMGTGELFF.

The gene calls are TRBV27 and TRBJ2-1, with 10 bases identical to TRBD2. V gave up 11 bases and J gave up 7 bases; unmatched junction bases: 8. The CDR3 has 13 residues. CDR1 MNHEY and CDR2 SMNVEV come from the germline V gene (reference sequence). The CDR3 DNA follows: TGTGCCTCCCGAGCGGGAGGGCGGAATGAGCAGTTCTTC. This sequence encodes CASRAGGRNEQFF.

DNA of the CDR3: TGCGCCAGCAGCTTGGTTCGGGGGAGGGATTCACCCCTCCACTTT. Protein product: CASSLVRGRDSPLHF. The V gene is TRBV5-1, the J gene TRBJ1-6, with D tentatively TRBD1 (5 bases). Per the germline V gene, CDR1 is SGHRS and CDR2 is YFSETQ. This CDR3 region has 15 residues. Trimming left V 0 bases short and J 8 bases short, with 12 bases between.

The chain links TRBV27 to TRBJ2-7; D is unclear. CDR3 length equals 15 residues. V gave up 6 bases and J gave up 0 bases, with 15 bases separating them. The germline gives CDR1 MNHEY, CDR2 SMNVEV (reference sequence). In DNA, the CDR3 is TGTGCCAGCAGGCCCCTCTTGGCCAGCTCCTACGAGCAGTACGTC. Protein: CASRPLLASSYEQYV.

Here the CDR3 reads CASSGAGGLPNEQFF. DNA of the CDR3: TGTGCCAGCAGTGGAGCGGGGGGCCTCCCCAATGAGCAGTTCTTC. The J gene is TRBJ2-1, the V gene TRBV25-1; 9 positions agree with TRBD2. This CDR3 is built from 15 residues. Germline assignment: CDR1 MGHDK and CDR2 SYGVNS. Trimming cost V 4 bases and J 6 bases; bases outside gene matches: 7. Variable domain in full (rest from reference TRBV25-1 and TRBJ2-1): EADIYQTPRYLVIGTGKKITLECSQTMGHDKMYWYQQDPGMELHLIHYSYGVNSTEKGDLSSESTVSRIRTEHFPLTLESARPSHTSQYLCASSGAGGLPNEQFFGPGTRLTVL.

There are a few counts of this clone. The rearrangement links TRBV4-3 to TRBJ2-7; D may be TRBD2 (6 bases). The CDR3 is 14 residues long. V dropped 1 base and J dropped 6 bases, with 13 bases sitting between them. The germline V gene has CDR1 LGHNA and CDR2 YSLEER. CDR3 coding DNA: TGCGCCAGCAGCCAAGTTTGGGGGGTTTCCGAGCAGTACTTC. Translation gives CASSQVWGVSEQYF.

The V call is TRBV29-1, the J call TRBJ2-5; 8 bases are a match to TRBD2. CDR1 is SQVTM and CDR2 is ANQGSEA in the germline V gene. The CDR3 has 12 residues. V lost 4 bases and J lost 4; bases outside the gene matches: 2. The CDR3 is CSVVRGGETQYF. The CDR3 DNA reads as TGCAGCGTTGTTCGGGGGGGAGAGACCCAGTACTTC.